This T cell receptor (beta chain) was sequenced during a study of metastatic and nonmetastatic thyroid tumors. Points from the study as a whole: Reportedly, malignant thyroid tumors had significantly higher TCR beta diversity than benign nodules, in blood and tumor.

Thyroid surgery had not been preceded by any treatment in any patient. TCRdb re-clonotyped the PCR reads via MiXCR. The sample contains 35,000 to 45,000 clones, about 12% of which appear only once. From germline, CDR1 is ENHRY and CDR2 SYGVKD. J lost 5 bases, V lost 2 bases, and 1 base had no gene match. The CDR3 has 13 amino acids. This clone was detected many times. Its antigen is currently unknown. The receptor was isolated from a male donor with papillary thyroid cancer or a benign thyroid nodule (not recorded which). Some clones in this sample may be carry-over from other donors' samples. The chain couples TRBV10-3 to TRBJ2-7; 9 bases agree with TRBD2. The sequenced sample was blood. CDR3: CAISEAGGDEQYF. The CDR3 nucleotides read TGTGCCATCAGTGAGGCGGGGGGGGACGAGCAGTACTTC.